This record concerns one T cell receptor (beta chain) sequence. Its antigen is not identified. These data belong to a study of cytomegalovirus exposure and HLA in healthy donors. About the study: Approximately 85 million unique TCRs from HLA-typed donors were held in an early data release. Notes on the study in general: About 150 TCR beta chains were listed as cytomegalovirus-associated. Prior analysis indicated that the majority of TCR beta V segments exhibited productivity approximately 87% or approximately 30% of the time. In vitro confirmation showed a few CMV-associated chains to be CMV antigen specific.

A multiplex PCR was run with 60 Vbeta primers and 13 Jbeta primers. TCRdb's table, derived via immunoSEQ multiplex PCR, lists solely in-frame clones and lacks some. Of some 180,000 clones in the sample, around 75% were seen once. Per the germline V gene, CDR1 is ENHRY and CDR2 is SYGVKD. The CDR3 extends over 13 amino acids. V was cut by 10 bases and J by 2 bases, with 13 bases left in between. The TCR was taken from a male donor in good health and CMV-seronegative. Sample: PBMCs. The V call is TRBV10-3, the J call TRBJ2-3; the D is unclear. CDR3 nucleotides: TGTGCCACCACCCGAGGATACACAGATACGCAGTATTTT. It is translated as CATTRGYTDTQYF.